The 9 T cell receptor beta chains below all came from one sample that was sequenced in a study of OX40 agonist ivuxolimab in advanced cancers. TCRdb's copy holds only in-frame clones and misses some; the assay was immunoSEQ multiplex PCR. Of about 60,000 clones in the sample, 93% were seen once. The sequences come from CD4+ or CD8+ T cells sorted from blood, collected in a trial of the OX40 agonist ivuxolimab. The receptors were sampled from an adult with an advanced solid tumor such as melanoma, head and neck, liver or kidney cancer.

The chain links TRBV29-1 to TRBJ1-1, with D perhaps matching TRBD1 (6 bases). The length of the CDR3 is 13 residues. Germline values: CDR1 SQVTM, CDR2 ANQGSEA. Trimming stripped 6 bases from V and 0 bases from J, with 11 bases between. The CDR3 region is CSVGQPMNTEAFF. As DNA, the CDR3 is TGCAGCGTAGGACAGCCCATGAACACTGAAGCTTTCTTT.

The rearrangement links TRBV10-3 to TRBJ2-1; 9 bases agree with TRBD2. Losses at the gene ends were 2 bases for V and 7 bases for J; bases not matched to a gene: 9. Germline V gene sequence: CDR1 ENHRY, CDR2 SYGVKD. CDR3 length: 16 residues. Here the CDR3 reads CAISEVREGSWNEQFF. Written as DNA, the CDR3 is TGTGCCATCAGTGAGGTGCGGGAGGGTTCATGGAATGAGCAGTTCTTC.

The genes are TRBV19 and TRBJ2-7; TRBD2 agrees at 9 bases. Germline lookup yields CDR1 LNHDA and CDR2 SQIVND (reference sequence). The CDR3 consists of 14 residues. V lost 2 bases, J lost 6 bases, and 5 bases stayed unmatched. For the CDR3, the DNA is TGTGCCAGTAGTATATTAGCGGGAGAATCCGAGCAGTACTTC. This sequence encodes CASSILAGESEQYF. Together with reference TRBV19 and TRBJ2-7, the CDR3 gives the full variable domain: DGGITQSPKYLFRKEGQNVTLSCEQNLNHDAMYWYRQDPGQGLRLIYYSQIVNDFQKGDIAEGYSVSREKKESFPLTVTSAQKNPTAFYLCASSILAGESEQYFGPGTRLTVT.

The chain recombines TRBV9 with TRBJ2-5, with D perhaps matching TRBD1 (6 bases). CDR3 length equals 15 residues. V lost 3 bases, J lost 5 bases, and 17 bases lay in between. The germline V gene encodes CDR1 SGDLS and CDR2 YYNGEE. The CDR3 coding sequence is TGTGCCAGCAGCGCACCGGACAGCTTCGGGGAGACCCAGTACTTC. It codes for CASSAPDSFGETQYF.

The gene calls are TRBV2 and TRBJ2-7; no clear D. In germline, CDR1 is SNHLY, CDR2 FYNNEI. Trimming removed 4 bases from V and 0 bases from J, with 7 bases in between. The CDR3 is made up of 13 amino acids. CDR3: CASSVYSSYEQYF. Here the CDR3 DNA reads TGTGCCAGCAGTGTGTACAGCTCCTACGAGCAGTACTTC.

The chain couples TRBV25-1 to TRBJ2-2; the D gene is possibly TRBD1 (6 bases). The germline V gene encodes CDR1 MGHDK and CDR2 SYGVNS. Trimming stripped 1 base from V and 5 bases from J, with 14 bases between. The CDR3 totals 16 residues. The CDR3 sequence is CASSEFGAGVTGELFF. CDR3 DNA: TGTGCCAGCAGTGAATTCGGGGCAGGGGTTACCGGGGAGCTGTTTTTT.

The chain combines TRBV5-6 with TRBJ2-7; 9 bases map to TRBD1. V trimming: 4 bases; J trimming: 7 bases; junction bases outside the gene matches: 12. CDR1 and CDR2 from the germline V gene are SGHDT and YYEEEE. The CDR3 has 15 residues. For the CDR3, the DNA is TGTGCCAGCAGCCGGGTGGACAGGGGAATCGGAGAGCAGTACTTC. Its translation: CASSRVDRGIGEQYF.

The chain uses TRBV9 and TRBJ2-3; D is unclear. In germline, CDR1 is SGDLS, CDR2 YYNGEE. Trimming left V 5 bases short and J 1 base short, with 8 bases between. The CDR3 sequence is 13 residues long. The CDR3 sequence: CASSSQGTDTQYF. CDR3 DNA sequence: TGTGCCAGCAGTTCTCAGGGCACAGATACGCAGTATTTT.

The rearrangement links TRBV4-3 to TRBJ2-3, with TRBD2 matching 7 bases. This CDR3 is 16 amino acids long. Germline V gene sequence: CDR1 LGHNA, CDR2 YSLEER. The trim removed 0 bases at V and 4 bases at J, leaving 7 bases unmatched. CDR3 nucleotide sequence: TGCGCCAGCAGCCAAGAACTAGCGAATGAAGCAGATACGCAGTATTTT. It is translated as CASSQELANEADTQYF.